The 30 T cell receptor beta chains presented below share a single source sample, sequenced in a study of cytomegalovirus exposure and HLA in healthy donors. The PCR had 60 Vbeta and 13 Jbeta primers. Here immunoSEQ multiplex PCR was the method, and the copy in TCRdb shows in-frame clones only, minus some. The data show 160,000 or so clones, over 80% seen once. Sequencing was carried out using PBMCs. These receptors were collected from a woman between 18 and 29 years old in good health and CMV-seronegative.

The chain recombines TRBV27 with TRBJ2-7, with D maybe TRBD1 (6 bases). The CDR3 length is 14 residues. Germline V gives CDR1 MNHEY, CDR2 SMNVEV (reference sequence). The ends were cut back, 5 bases at V and 4 bases at J, with 15 bases in the middle. CDR3 sequence (DNA): TGTGCCAGCAGTCCCTTGTGGACAGAGTACGAGCAGTACTTC. It is translated as CASSPLWTEYEQYF.

This chain joins TRBV11-3 and TRBJ2-7; TRBD2 matches 10 bases. Germline V gene lookup returns CDR1 SGHNT and CDR2 YENEEA. V dropped 8 bases and J dropped 5; count of bases not matched to a gene: 9. This CDR3 comprises 14 residues. CDR3 coding DNA: TGTGCCAGCGGGCAGCGGGGGGGAAAAGACGAGCAGTACTTC. It is translated as CASGQRGGKDEQYF.

This rearrangement joins TRBV19 to TRBJ2-3; TRBD1 is a possible D gene (5 bases). Trimming left V 5 bases short and J 3 bases short, with 12 bases between. This CDR3 has 14 residues. Per germline, CDR1 LNHDA and CDR2 SQIVND (reference sequence). CDR3 region: CASSSRVRTDTQYF. The CDR3 DNA reads as TGTGCCAGTAGTTCCAGGGTCCGTACAGATACGCAGTATTTT.

J is TRBJ1-6 and V is TRBV28; D call uncertain. Trimming left V 4 bases short and J 0 bases short, with 10 bases between. Per germline, CDR1 MDHEN and CDR2 SYDVKM. The CDR3 is 16 residues long. This CDR3 reads CASSSPGASYNSPLHF. DNA of the CDR3: TGTGCCAGCAGTTCCCCCGGTGCCTCCTATAATTCACCCCTCCACTTT. The complete variable domain, with remaining parts taken from reference TRBV28 and TRBJ1-6, reads DVKVTQSSRYLVKRTGEKVFLECVQDMDHENMFWYRQDPGLGLRLIYFSYDVKMKEKGDIPEGYSVSREKKERFSLILESASTNQTSMYLCASSSPGASYNSPLHFGNGTRLTVT.

The chain has TRBV2 and TRBJ1-1, with D tentatively TRBD1 (6 bases). This CDR3 is built from 14 residues. Germline CDR1 SNHLY, CDR2 FYNNEI. Trimming took off 5 bases at V and 6 bases at J, with 16 bases between the two ends. CDR3 sequence: CASSRGLGGPEAFF. In DNA, the CDR3 is TGTGCCAGCAGTCGCGGGCTTGGGGGCCCTGAAGCTTTCTTT.

The genes are TRBV28 and TRBJ2-7; 10 bases are a match to TRBD2. From germline, CDR1 is MDHEN and CDR2 SYDVKM. This CDR3 is built from 15 residues. The J segment lost 4 bases and the V segment lost 3 bases, leaving 6 bases of the junction unmatched. For the CDR3, the DNA is TGTGCCAGCAGTTTTGGTCTAGCGGGGGCGTACGAGCAGTACTTC. This translates into CASSFGLAGAYEQYF.

The chain recombines TRBV5-4 with TRBJ2-5; a possible D gene is TRBD1 (6 bases). TRBJ2-7 matches the DNA end more closely, so the J call is doubtful. CDR3 length equals 15 residues. Germline lookup yields CDR1 SGHNT and CDR2 YYREEE (reference sequence). CDR3 loop: CASSLEGLRGYEQYF. CDR3 nucleotide sequence: TGTGCCAGCAGCTTGGAGGGTCTCAGGGGCTACGAGCAGTACTTC.

The V call is TRBV6-5, the J call TRBJ1-1; D is possibly TRBD1 (6 bases). Germline values: CDR1 MNHEY, CDR2 SVGAGI. The CDR3 is 12 amino acids. Trimming pared 0 bases from V and 11 bases from J, leaving 10 bases between. The CDR3, as DNA: TGTGCCAGCAGTTACTCGACAGGCGAGGCTTTCTTT. Protein product: CASSYSTGEAFF.

The chain joins TRBV28 to TRBJ1-2, with D uncertain. V dropped 2 bases and J dropped 8 bases, with 12 bases sitting between them. The CDR3 totals 13 residues. In germline, CDR1 is MDHEN, CDR2 SYDVKM. CDR3 DNA sequence: TGTGCCAGCAGTTTACCCCGGACTATCGGCTACACCTTC. It is translated as CASSLPRTIGYTF.

The V gene is TRBV4-2, the J gene TRBJ1-5, with D unresolved. From germline, CDR1 is LGHNA and CDR2 YNFKEQ. This CDR3 has 15 residues. The V end lost 0 bases, the J end lost 2 bases, and 8 bases lay between the germline ends. DNA of the CDR3: TGTGCCAGCAGCCAAGAATTGGGAGGCAATCAGCCCCAGCATTTT. Residues: CASSQELGGNQPQHF.

This chain connects TRBV6-1 to TRBJ1-1; TRBD1 aligns across 10 bases. The germline gives CDR1 MNHNS, CDR2 SASEGT. The CDR3 sequence is 16 residues long. V dropped 3 bases and J dropped 0; count of bases not matched to a gene: 4. As DNA, the CDR3 is TGTGCCAGCAGTGATCGGACAGGGGGTGTGAACACTGAAGCTTTCTTT. Translated: CASSDRTGGVNTEAFF.

V and J are TRBV30 and TRBJ1-1; D is perhaps TRBD1 (5 bases). V was shortened by 1 base and J by 7 bases, with 13 bases between the two germline ends. Germline-derived CDR1 and CDR2 are GTSNPN and SVGIG (reference sequence). The CDR3 has 13 residues. This chain's CDR3 is CAWSGQGFGEAFF. CDR3 nucleotide sequence: TGTGCCTGGAGTGGTCAGGGTTTTGGTGAAGCTTTCTTT.

The J gene is TRBJ1-1, the V gene TRBV9, with a weak D call TRBD1 (5 bases). Germline-derived CDR1 and CDR2 are SGDLS and YYNGEE. Trimming removed 0 bases at V and 1 base at J, with 10 bases between. There are 15 residues in the CDR3. CDR3: CASSVATGTNTEAFF. DNA for the CDR3: TGTGCCAGCAGCGTAGCTACAGGTACGAACACTGAAGCTTTCTTT. Full variable domain (rest looked up from reference TRBV9 and TRBJ1-1): DSGVTQTPKHLITATGQRVTLRCSPRSGDLSVYWYQQSLDQGLQFLIQYYNGEERAKGNILERFSAQQFPDLHSELNLSSLELGDSALYFCASSVATGTNTEAFFGQGTRLTVV.

V and J are TRBV21-1 and TRBJ1-4. TRBV21-1 is tagged as a pseudogene. This CDR3 has 15 residues. CDR3 loop: CASSTTSEDNEKLFF. In DNA form, the CDR3 reads TGTGCCAGCAGCACCACAAGCGAAGATAATGAAAAACTGTTTTTT.

CDR3 sequence (DNA): TGTGCCAGCAGTTACTCGGGGCTCAGTAACACTGAAGCTTTCTTT. As protein: CASSYSGLSNTEAFF. V usage is TRBV6-5 and J usage is TRBJ1-1, with a tentative D call TRBD1 (5 bases). V shed 0 bases and J shed 2 bases, with 10 bases lying between them. The V gene's germline CDR1 is MNHEY and CDR2 SVGAGI. This CDR3 has 15 residues.

This clone was observed a few times. V and J are TRBV5-8 and TRBJ1-4; TRBD1 aligns across 8 bases. V shed 4 bases, J shed 8 bases, and the junction held 10 bases outside the gene matches. Germline V lookup: CDR1 SGHTS, CDR2 YDEGEE. The CDR3 spans 15 residues. The CDR3 DNA sequence: TGTGCCAGCAGCCCGGGACAGGCAGGATCCGAAAAACTGTTTTTT. Translation gives CASSPGQAGSEKLFF.

This clone was found once. V and J are TRBV7-9 and TRBJ1-5, with D perhaps matching TRBD1 (5 bases). The germline CDR1 and CDR2 sequences are SEHNR and FQNEAQ (reference sequence). Trimming took off 0 bases at V and 5 bases at J, with 14 bases between the two ends. The CDR3 runs 16 residues. CDR3 sequence: CASSLASGPVDQPQHF. CDR3 bases: TGTGCCAGCAGCTTAGCGTCAGGGCCTGTGGATCAGCCCCAGCATTTT.

The rearrangement uses TRBV19 and TRBJ2-7; tentatively, D is TRBD2 (6 bases). Trimming took 1 base from V and 2 from J, leaving 18 bases between them. Germline V gene lookup returns CDR1 LNHDA and CDR2 SQIVND (reference sequence). The CDR3 covers 17 residues. DNA for the CDR3: TGTGCCAGTAGTATAGGCGGTAGCGGACTTCACCCCTACGAGCAGTACTTC. Residues: CASSIGGSGLHPYEQYF.

The chain employs TRBV19 and TRBJ1-1, with a possible D match to TRBD1 (5 bases). V was pared by 6 bases and J by 0 bases, with 14 bases between. The germline V gene has CDR1 LNHDA and CDR2 SQIVND (reference sequence). The CDR3 has 15 amino acids. CDR3 amino acids: CASSIRIQVNTEAFF. The CDR3 coding sequence is TGTGCCAGTAGCATAAGAATACAGGTGAACACTGAAGCTTTCTTT.

This clone came up a few times. The V and J genes are TRBV6-5 and TRBJ2-5; 8 bases align to TRBD1. In germline, CDR1 is MNHEY, CDR2 SVGAGI. The CDR3 has 15 residues. Unmatched junction bases numbered 8, after V lost 6 bases and J lost 2 bases. The CDR3 nucleotides read TGTGCCAGCAGACGTCTGGACAGGGCACAAGAGACCCAGTACTTC. Protein product: CASRRLDRAQETQYF.

This clone was detected once. The chain links TRBV11-1 to TRBJ2-7; 8 bases are a match to TRBD1. The CDR3 spans 14 residues. Germline trimming cut 7 bases from V and 2 bases from J; bases unmatched to any gene: 7. CDR1 SGHAT and CDR2 FQDESV come from the germline V gene (reference sequence). DNA for the CDR3: TGTGCCAGCACCTTCAAACAGGGGGCCTACGAGCAGTACTTC. Translation: CASTFKQGAYEQYF. The full variable domain, rest sourced from reference TRBV11-1 and TRBJ2-7, is EAEVAQSPRYKITEKSQAVAFWCDPISGHATLYWYRQILGQGPELLVQFQDESVVDDSQLPKDRFSAERLKGVDSTLKIQPAELGDSAMYLCASTFKQGAYEQYFGPGTRLTVT.

V and J are TRBV6-5 and TRBJ2-5; 7 bases agree with TRBD1. CDR1 and CDR2 from the germline V gene are MNHEY and SVGAGI. After removal of 2 bases from V and 2 bases from J, the junction contained 2 bases not matched to a gene. This CDR3 comprises 14 residues. Here the CDR3 DNA reads TGTGCCAGCAGTTACAGGGGGCTGCAAGAGACCCAGTACTTC. Its protein is CASSYRGLQETQYF.

The chain uses TRBV5-1 and TRBJ2-7; D not certain. There are 12 residues in the CDR3. In germline, CDR1 is SGHRS, CDR2 YFSETQ. The V and J ends lost 4 bases and 5 bases respectively, with 10 bases between them. The CDR3, as DNA: TGCGCCAGCAGCCTCACTCATAACGAGCAGTACTTC. It codes for CASSLTHNEQYF.

The genes are TRBV5-4 and TRBJ2-3, with 13 bases fitting TRBD2. The CDR3 length is 18 residues. V gave up 4 bases and J gave up 3 bases; unmatched junction bases: 11. The germline V gene has CDR1 SGHNT and CDR2 YYREEE (reference sequence). CDR3 in DNA: TGTGCCAGCAGCCCATACACTAGCGGGGGGGCATCTACAGATACGCAGTATTTT. This encodes CASSPYTSGGASTDTQYF.

The V and J genes are TRBV6-5 and TRBJ1-1; D gene uncertain. The CDR3 runs 14 residues. The germline V gene encodes CDR1 MNHEY and CDR2 SVGAGI. V was pared by 5 bases and J by 2 bases, with 12 bases between. In DNA form, the CDR3 reads TGTGCCAGCAGTACCGACAAGTTTAACACTGAAGCTTTCTTT. Translating gives CASSTDKFNTEAFF.

The J gene is TRBJ1-1, the V gene TRBV27; no definite D call. V lost 6 bases and J lost 1, with 15 bases in between. CDR3 length: 15 residues. Germline loops: CDR1 MNHEY, CDR2 SMNVEV (reference sequence). The CDR3 DNA follows: TGTGCCAGCAGCTCCCCGGGGAGGAGGAACACTGAAGCTTTCTTT. Protein sequence: CASSSPGRRNTEAFF.

The rearrangement joins TRBV7-2 to TRBJ1-2; TRBD1 matches at 8 bases. Trimming at V came to 1 base and at J to 3 bases, leaving 1 base not matched to a gene. The CDR3 length is 14 residues. CDR1 is SGHTA, CDR2 FQGNSA, per germline. The CDR3 loop reads CASSLDRGYYGYTF. The CDR3 DNA sequence: TGTGCCAGCAGCTTAGACAGGGGGTACTATGGCTACACCTTC. The full variable domain, rest sourced from reference TRBV7-2 and TRBJ1-2, is GAGVSQSPSNKVTEKGKDVELRCDPISGHTALYWYRQSLGQGLEFLIYFQGNSAPDKSGLPSDRFSAERTGGSVSTLTIQRTQQEDSAVYLCASSLDRGYYGYTFGSGTRLTVV.

The V and J genes are TRBV28 and TRBJ2-7; 8 bases line up with TRBD2. The CDR3 totals 15 residues. V lost 5 bases, J lost 1 base, and 7 bases stayed unmatched. From germline, CDR1 is MDHEN and CDR2 SYDVKM. CDR3 nucleotides: TGTGCCAGCAGTCGGGGGGGGGCGCGGTCCTACGAGCAGTACTTC. This gives the protein CASSRGGARSYEQYF.

The rearrangement joins TRBV5-4 to TRBJ2-7; D is ambiguous. Germline V gene sequence: CDR1 SGHNT, CDR2 YYREEE (reference sequence). The CDR3 sequence is 13 residues long. Between the trimmed V and J ends, which lost 2 bases and 3 bases, there was a span of 9 bases. Here the CDR3 reads CASSFWAGYEQYF. CDR3 nucleotides: TGTGCCAGCAGCTTTTGGGCTGGCTACGAGCAGTACTTC.

CDR3: CASSFDRASNYGYTF. The CDR3 DNA reads TGCGCCAGCAGCTTTGACAGGGCCTCTAACTATGGCTACACCTTC. V and J are TRBV5-1 and TRBJ1-2; 7 bases map to TRBD1. After removal of 2 bases from V and 0 bases from J, the junction contained 4 bases not matched to a gene. Germline loops: CDR1 SGHRS, CDR2 YFSETQ. The CDR3 spans 15 residues. The full variable domain, its missing parts supplied by reference TRBV5-1 and TRBJ1-2, is KAGVTQTPRYLIKTRGQQVTLSCSPISGHRSVSWYQQTPGQGLQFLFEYFSETQRNKGNFPGRFSGRQFSNSRSEMNVSTLELGDSALYLCASSFDRASNYGYTFGSGTRLTVV.